The 32 T cell receptor beta chains reported below all come from one sample, sequenced in a study of technical replicates of blood from a handful of donors. Generated by immunoSEQ multiplex PCR, the TCRdb table keeps only in-frame clones and is missing some. Among some 10,000 clones listed, around 94% were seen once. Sequencing used PBMCs. These receptor sequences come from a human donor in good health.

The chain employs TRBV15 and TRBJ1-4, with 7 bases identical to TRBD1. V shed 0 bases and J 8 bases; nucleotides not matched to a gene: 3. Germline V gene sequence: CDR1 LNHNV, CDR2 YYDKDF (reference sequence). This CDR3 has 14 residues. The CDR3 loop is CATSRDRGQEKLFF. CDR3 DNA: TGTGCCACCAGCAGAGATAGGGGACAGGAAAAACTGTTTTTT.

The chain joins TRBV6-4 to TRBJ2-1; maybe TRBD2 (6 bases). Trimming shortened V by 3 bases and J by 5 bases, and 11 bases separated the two germline ends. Germline assignment: CDR1 MRHNA and CDR2 SNTAGT. This CDR3 has 14 amino acids. The chain's CDR3 is CASSEGTRHNEQFF. CDR3 sequence (DNA): TGTGCCAGCAGTGAAGGGACTCGTCACAATGAGCAGTTCTTC.

V is TRBV19 and J is TRBJ1-5; D not certain. This CDR3 spans 16 amino acids. The V and J ends lost 3 bases and 4 bases respectively, with 16 bases between them. Per the germline V gene, CDR1 is LNHDA and CDR2 is SQIVND (reference sequence). Here the CDR3 reads CASSIVRQLINQPQHF. CDR3 DNA sequence: TGTGCCAGTAGTATCGTCAGGCAGCTAATAAATCAGCCCCAGCATTTT.

In nucleotides, the CDR3 is TGCGCCAGCAGCTTGCAACAGGGAATAGAGACCCAGTACTTC. It translates to CASSLQQGIETQYF. V is TRBV5-1 and J is TRBJ2-5, with D possibly TRBD1 on 6 matching bases. V was shortened by 1 base and J by 4 bases, with 11 bases between the two germline ends. The CDR3 runs 14 residues. The germline V gene encodes CDR1 SGHRS and CDR2 YFSETQ.

The chain links TRBV12-1 to TRBJ1-5; TRBD1, as called in the table, went unchecked against the DNA. TRBV12-1 is recorded as a pseudogene. The CDR3 is 18 residues long. CDR3 DNA sequence: TGTGCCAGCAGCTCCGGGACAGAACACCCTCTTAGCAATCAGCCCCAGCATTTT. Translation gives CASSSGTEHPLSNQPQHF.

V usage is TRBV2 and J usage is TRBJ2-7; 8 nucleotides line up with TRBD2. Germline CDR1 and CDR2: SNHLY and FYNNEI. The V segment lost 2 bases and the J segment 2 bases; nucleotides outside the gene matches: 5. The CDR3 is 15 residues long. This CDR3 reads CASSEQAGEAYEQYF. DNA for the CDR3: TGTGCCAGCAGTGAACAAGCGGGAGAGGCCTACGAGCAGTACTTC.

The chain joins TRBV2 to TRBJ1-1; TRBD1 is a possible D gene (5 bases). V was clipped by 2 bases and J by 6 bases, with 10 bases between them. The germline CDR1 and CDR2 sequences are SNHLY and FYNNEI. This CDR3 contains 13 residues. The DNA of the CDR3 is TGTGCCAGCAGTGAAAGGGGCACCGCTGAAGCTTTCTTT. Translated: CASSERGTAEAFF.

V usage is TRBV27 and J usage is TRBJ2-2, with a possible D match to TRBD1 (6 bases). The V end lost 2 bases, the J end lost 1 base, and 11 bases lay between the germline ends. This CDR3 has 16 amino acids. Germline CDR1 and CDR2: MNHEY and SMNVEV (reference sequence). CDR3 region: CASSLLGTLNTGELFF. The CDR3 nucleotides are TGTGCCAGCAGTTTACTTGGGACATTGAACACCGGGGAGCTGTTTTTT.

The rearrangement links TRBV27 to TRBJ2-7; 10 bases map to TRBD2. CDR1 is MNHEY and CDR2 is SMNVEV in the germline V gene (reference sequence). The CDR3 sequence is 14 residues long. The V segment lost 4 bases and the J segment 2 bases; nucleotides outside the gene matches: 2. Here the CDR3 reads CASSWTSGTYEQYF. The CDR3 bases are TGTGCCAGCAGTTGGACTAGCGGAACCTACGAGCAGTACTTC.

The sample holds one count of this clone. The chain links TRBV30 to TRBJ1-3; 7 bases are shared with TRBD1. V shed 0 bases and J 4 bases; nucleotides not matched to a gene: 9. The CDR3 contains 16 residues. The V gene's germline CDR1 is GTSNPN and CDR2 SVGIG (reference sequence). The CDR3 DNA reads TGTGCCTGGAGTGTCACCTTTACAGGGGCAGGAAACACCATATATTTT. Translating gives CAWSVTFTGAGNTIYF.

The genes are TRBV6-4 and TRBJ2-1; 9 nucleotides match TRBD2. Germline V gene data show CDR1 as MRHNA and CDR2 as SNTAGT. The trim removed 6 bases at V and 7 bases at J, leaving 10 bases unmatched. The CDR3 sequence is 15 residues long. CDR3 amino acids: CASSPFSGSSNEQFF. CDR3 coding DNA: TGTGCCAGCAGCCCTTTTAGCGGGAGTTCGAATGAGCAGTTCTTC.

This rearrangement joins TRBV6-4 to TRBJ2-3; 7 bases agree with TRBD2. CDR3 length: 15 residues. Germline lookup yields CDR1 MRHNA and CDR2 SNTAGT. J gave up 3 bases and V 8 bases, and 11 bases lay outside the gene matches. Here the CDR3 DNA reads TGTGCCAGCGCCATCGGGGGGATCATAACAGATACGCAGTATTTT. This gives the protein CASAIGGIITDTQYF.

In its sample, this clone was seen a few times. CDR3: CASSYADEAFF. The CDR3 DNA follows: TGTGCCAGCAGTTACGCGGATGAAGCTTTCTTT. The chain has TRBV6-5 and TRBJ1-1; D is ambiguous. The CDR3 runs to 11 residues. The V gene's germline CDR1 is MNHEY and CDR2 SVGAGI. Trimming left V 2 bases short and J 7 bases short, with 5 bases between.

The chain links TRBV4-1 to TRBJ2-1, with TRBD1 matching over 8 bases. Germline V gene sequence: CDR1 MGHRA, CDR2 YSYEKL. The trim removed 1 base at V and 5 bases at J, leaving 7 bases unmatched. The CDR3 has 16 amino acids. Written as DNA, the CDR3 is TGCGCCAGCAGCCAAGCTCTACAGGGGGGCGACAATGAGCAGTTCTTC. Protein: CASSQALQGGDNEQFF.

J is TRBJ2-2 and V is TRBV5-1, with a possible D match to TRBD2 (5 bases). CDR3 length equals 16 residues. Germline V gives CDR1 SGHRS, CDR2 YFSETQ. Trimming removed 0 bases from V and 3 bases from J, with 12 bases in between. CDR3 bases: TGCGCCAGCAGCTTGGTTTTAGCGAGGGACACCGGGGAGCTGTTTTTT. This gives the protein CASSLVLARDTGELFF. The full variable domain, in which reference TRBV5-1 and TRBJ2-2 provide the parts outside the CDR3, is KAGVTQTPRYLIKTRGQQVTLSCSPISGHRSVSWYQQTPGQGLQFLFEYFSETQRNKGNFPGRFSGRQFSNSRSEMNVSTLELGDSALYLCASSLVLARDTGELFFGEGSRLTVL.

This rearrangement joins TRBV7-9 to TRBJ1-3, with a tentative D call TRBD1 (5 bases). The CDR3 runs to 13 residues. The germline V gene encodes CDR1 SEHNR and CDR2 FQNEAQ (reference sequence). V gave up 4 bases and J gave up 4 bases, with 8 bases separating them. The DNA for the CDR3 is TGTGCCAGCAGCTGGACACAAGGAAACACCATATATTTT. Amino acid sequence: CASSWTQGNTIYF.

V gene TRBV6-5 combines with J gene TRBJ1-2; the match to TRBD1 covers 12 bases. The CDR3 runs to 16 residues. J was trimmed by 1 base and V by 4 bases; bases with no gene match: 4. The germline V gene has CDR1 MNHEY and CDR2 SVGAGI. The CDR3 is CASSLGQGAINYGYTF. The CDR3 bases are TGTGCCAGCAGTTTGGGACAGGGGGCAATTAACTATGGCTACACCTTC.

This sequence joins TRBV19 and TRBJ2-2; the D gene is possibly TRBD1 (5 bases). Germline CDR1 is LNHDA and CDR2 is SQIVND (reference sequence). V lost 7 bases and J lost 9, with 15 bases in between. The CDR3 length is 13 residues. The CDR3 loop is CASTNQGFRELFF. The CDR3 DNA is TGTGCCAGTACAAACCAGGGTTTCAGGGAGCTGTTTTTT.

A single count supports this clone. The rearrangement links TRBV4-2 to TRBJ2-2; 12 bases are a match to TRBD2. Germline trimming cut 1 base from V and 5 bases from J; bases unmatched to any gene: 5. Germline V gives CDR1 LGHNA, CDR2 YNFKEQ. This CDR3 is built from 17 residues. The CDR3 loop reads CASSQGDLAGGTGELFF. The CDR3 bases are TGTGCCAGCAGCCAAGGGGACCTAGCGGGAGGGACCGGGGAGCTGTTTTTT.

This chain's CDR3 is CSVAGGETQYF. CDR3 sequence (DNA): TGCAGTGTGGCGGGAGGTGAGACCCAGTACTTC. The chain employs TRBV20-1 and TRBJ2-5; 8 bases are shared with TRBD2. Trimming cost V 7 bases and J 5 bases; bases outside gene matches: 3. The germline CDR1 and CDR2 sequences are DFQATT and SNEGSKA (reference sequence). The CDR3 length is 11 residues.

There are a few counts of this clone. The chain employs TRBV10-2 and TRBJ1-3, with D perhaps TRBD1 (5 bases). The V gene lost 3 bases and the J gene lost 0 bases, with 6 bases spanning the gap. This CDR3 comprises 14 residues. Looked up from germline, CDR1 is WSHSY and CDR2 is SAAADI. The CDR3 spells CASSEGVSGNTIYF. The CDR3 coding sequence is TGCGCCAGCAGTGAAGGGGTCTCTGGAAACACCATATATTTT.

The rearrangement links TRBV2 to TRBJ2-7; 8 positions agree with TRBD2. Germline CDR1 SNHLY, CDR2 FYNNEI. CDR3 size: 13 residues. The junction had 6 bases not matched to a gene; V was cut back by 8 bases and J by 3 bases. The DNA for the CDR3 is TGTGCCAGCCAGGGGACTAGTGGCTACGAGCAGTACTTC. It yields the protein CASQGTSGYEQYF.

The V call is TRBV27, the J call TRBJ2-3; 7 bases map to TRBD1. V gave up 4 bases and J gave up 2 bases; unmatched junction bases: 12. Germline V gene lookup returns CDR1 MNHEY and CDR2 SMNVEV (reference sequence). The CDR3 is 17 amino acids. Here the CDR3 DNA reads TGTGCCAGCAGTTACCGGGACAGCCCTGTTTCCACAGATACGCAGTATTTT. It encodes CASSYRDSPVSTDTQYF.

This chain joins TRBV18 and TRBJ2-3; D might be TRBD2 (6 bases). Trimming pared 4 bases from V and 2 bases from J, leaving 10 bases between. Germline lookup yields CDR1 KGHSH and CDR2 LQKENI. This CDR3 contains 14 residues. The CDR3 here is CASSQDYSTDTQYF. CDR3 coding DNA: TGTGCCAGCTCACAGGACTACTCCACAGATACGCAGTATTTT.

The chain carries TRBV27 and TRBJ2-1, with a tentative D call TRBD1 (6 bases). V lost 6 bases and J 2 bases, leaving 11 bases between the germline ends. Germline CDR1 is MNHEY and CDR2 is SMNVEV (reference sequence). The CDR3 covers 14 residues. The CDR3 reads CASRPQGTYNEQFF. For the CDR3, the DNA is TGTGCCAGCAGACCACAGGGTACCTACAATGAGCAGTTCTTC.

The chain carries TRBV5-4 and TRBJ2-2; weak D call: TRBD1 (7 bases). The CDR3 covers 14 residues. Germline V CDR1 and CDR2: SGHNT, YYREEE (reference sequence). Between the trimmed V and J ends, which lost 6 bases and 5 bases, there was a span of 14 bases. The CDR3 protein is CASKEGTATGELFF. CDR3 in DNA: TGTGCCAGCAAGGAGGGGACAGCGACCGGGGAGCTGTTTTTT.

This clone was seen just once. J is TRBJ2-7 and V is TRBV28; the match to TRBD1 covers 9 bases. CDR3 length: 15 residues. V dropped 7 bases and J dropped 0; count of bases not matched to a gene: 7. The germline CDR1 and CDR2 sequences are MDHEN and SYDVKM. The DNA of the CDR3 is TGTGCCAGCATCTCCGGGACAGGGATCTCCTACGAGCAGTACTTC. As protein: CASISGTGISYEQYF.

CDR3 bases: TGTGCCAGCAGCCGGGGGACTAGCGGGACCACAGATACGCAGTATTTT. This translates into CASSRGTSGTTDTQYF. The genes are TRBV4-2 and TRBJ2-3; 13 bases map to TRBD2. J lost 2 bases, V lost 4 bases, and 3 bases had no gene match. CDR1 is LGHNA and CDR2 is YNFKEQ in the germline V gene. The CDR3 is 16 residues long.

The chain employs TRBV6-1 and TRBJ2-7, with 7 bases identical to TRBD1. CDR1 and CDR2 from the germline V gene are MNHNS and SASEGT. The CDR3 runs 16 residues. With V trimmed by 1 base and J by 2 bases, 8 bases remained unmatched. The CDR3 spells CASSEGDRRTAYEQYF. The DNA for the CDR3 is TGTGCCAGCAGTGAAGGGGACAGACGTACAGCCTACGAGCAGTACTTC.

This sequence joins TRBV30 and TRBJ2-3; TRBD2 agrees at 11 bases. The CDR3 runs 13 residues. Losses at the gene ends were 7 bases for V and 1 base for J; bases not matched to a gene: 1. CDR1 GTSNPN and CDR2 SVGIG come from the germline V gene (reference sequence). CDR3: CALAGGGTDTQYF. The CDR3 DNA reads as TGTGCCTTAGCGGGGGGGGGCACAGATACGCAGTATTTT.

This clone was seen a few times. The chain links TRBV5-1 to TRBJ1-2; 8 nucleotides align to TRBD1. The CDR3 is made up of 14 amino acids. With 3 bases clipped from V and 3 bases from J, the junction kept 4 bases outside the gene matches. The germline gives CDR1 SGHRS, CDR2 YFSETQ. Here the CDR3 DNA reads TGCGCCAGCAGCTCGGACAGGGATTACTATGGCTACACCTTC. This translates into CASSSDRDYYGYTF.

This chain connects TRBV5-1 to TRBJ2-5; 9 bases are shared with TRBD2. Germline V gene sequence: CDR1 SGHRS, CDR2 YFSETQ. J was trimmed by 5 bases and V by 4 bases; bases with no gene match: 15. This CDR3 is built from 17 residues. This CDR3 reads CASSPQPLAGIPETQYF. The CDR3, as DNA: TGCGCCAGCAGCCCCCAGCCGCTAGCGGGAATCCCCGAGACCCAGTACTTC.